These 27 T cell receptor beta chains were all obtained from the same sample, sequenced in a study of naive and memory T cell subsets. The SP2 primer and nested alpha and beta constant region primers amplified ligated cDNA in four rounds. A single record per CDR3 protein comes from TCRdb applying MiXCR to the 5' RACE reads. The profile shows approximately 32,000 distinct CDR3 sequences, 16% of them singletons. A UMI-containing oligonucleotide was joined by 3' ligation to the TCR cDNA template. The receptors here all came from a female donor in good health.

The chain carries TRBV27 and TRBJ1-5; 10 positions agree with TRBD1. The CDR3 sequence is 16 residues long. The V segment lost 3 bases and the J segment 7 bases; nucleotides outside the gene matches: 9. Germline lookup yields CDR1 MNHEY and CDR2 SMNVEV (reference sequence). CDR3 coding DNA: TGTGCCAGCAGTTTTGGCGGGACAGGGGTACGGCAGCCCCAGCATTTT. Translated, it gives CASSFGGTGVRQPQHF.

This clonotype was counted a few times. J is TRBJ2-3 and V is TRBV9, with D perhaps matching TRBD2 (5 bases). Germline V gene data show CDR1 as SGDLS and CDR2 as YYNGEE. Trimming took off 4 bases at V and 4 bases at J, with 13 bases between the two ends. The CDR3 contains 14 residues. CDR3 loop: CASSKSLASDTQYF. DNA of the CDR3: TGTGCCAGCAGCAAGTCGCTAGCTTCAGATACGCAGTATTTT.

The table lists this clonotype with many counts. CDR3 DNA: TGCAGCGCGCCGACTAGCTCCTACAATGAGCAGTTCTTC. Encoded protein: CSAPTSSYNEQFF. The V call is TRBV29-1, the J call TRBJ2-1; perhaps TRBD2 as D (6 bases). The germline V gene has CDR1 SQVTM and CDR2 ANQGSEA. With 7 bases removed from V and 0 bases from J, the gap between germline ends came to 10 bases. This CDR3 has 13 residues.

This chain uses TRBV7-2 with TRBJ2-3; D uncertain. V lost 5 bases to trimming and J lost 5 bases, with 11 bases between them. The CDR3 is 13 amino acids. Germline V gene data show CDR1 as SGHTA and CDR2 as FQGNSA. CDR3 DNA: TGTGCCAGCAGCCCTTACCTTATAGATACGCAGTATTTT. Protein product: CASSPYLIDTQYF. Complete variable domain (other parts from reference TRBV7-2 and TRBJ2-3): GAGVSQSPSNKVTEKGKDVELRCDPISGHTALYWYRQSLGQGLEFLIYFQGNSAPDKSGLPSDRFSAERTGGSVSTLTIQRTQQEDSAVYLCASSPYLIDTQYFGPGTRLTVL.

This clonotype was seen only once. This chain joins TRBV9 and TRBJ2-7; D tentatively fits TRBD1 or TRBD2 (5 bases each). Per the germline V gene, CDR1 is SGDLS and CDR2 is YYNGEE. This CDR3 spans 14 amino acids. The V and J ends lost 3 bases and 7 bases respectively, with 17 bases between them. The CDR3 sequence is CASSGRESRDEQYF. The CDR3 region has the DNA TGTGCCAGCAGCGGCAGGGAGTCCCGGGATGAGCAGTACTTC.

This clonotype was detected only a few times. The V and J genes are TRBV12-3 or TRBV12-4 and TRBJ1-5; D remains ambiguous. Trimming took 2 bases from V and 9 from J, leaving 14 bases between them. The CDR3 extends over 14 amino acids. CDR3 sequence (DNA): TGTGCCAGCAGTTTATCCCAAGGGATTCTGCCCCAGCATTTT. It yields the protein CASSLSQGILPQHF.

This clonotype has a count of ten or more. This rearrangement joins TRBV19 to TRBJ2-7; 9 bases fit TRBD1. Losses at the gene ends were 8 bases for V and 5 bases for J; bases not matched to a gene: 10. There are 14 residues in the CDR3. Per the germline V gene, CDR1 is LNHDA and CDR2 is SQIVND (reference sequence). CDR3 sequence reads: CASRPRGQGHEQYF. The CDR3 coding sequence is TGTGCCAGTCGACCCCGGGGACAGGGCCACGAGCAGTACTTC.

This clonotype was detected many times. V is TRBV18 and J is TRBJ1-4; 8 nucleotides agree with TRBD1. V shed 3 bases and J 10 bases; nucleotides not matched to a gene: 7. The germline V gene encodes CDR1 KGHSH and CDR2 LQKENI. The CDR3 extends over 14 amino acids. The CDR3, as DNA: TGTGCCAGCTCACCTCAGGGGGCCGGTGGAAAACTGTTTTTT. Translated, it gives CASSPQGAGGKLFF.

This clonotype is classed as medium-sized. This chain uses TRBV6-5 with TRBJ2-7, with D tentatively TRBD2 (5 bases). Trimming cost V 7 bases and J 0 bases, with 13 bases left between them. From germline, CDR1 is MNHEY and CDR2 SVGAGI. The CDR3 loop spans 14 amino acids. CDR3 amino acids: CASKLAPSSYEQYF. DNA for the CDR3: TGTGCCAGCAAATTAGCGCCCAGCTCCTACGAGCAGTACTTC.

This clonotype has only a few counts. The chain recombines TRBV19 with TRBJ2-7, with D possibly TRBD2 on 7 matching bases. CDR3 length equals 12 residues. V was pared by 3 bases and J by 5 bases, with 8 bases between. Germline V gene sequence: CDR1 LNHDA, CDR2 SQIVND (reference sequence). CDR3 region: CASSMGGHEQYF. CDR3 sequence (DNA): TGTGCCAGTAGTATGGGGGGGCACGAGCAGTACTTC.

This clonotype was seen more than once but under ten times. CDR3 nucleotides: TGCAGTGCTAGAGTCCTCGGGACTAGCGGTTTCGGGGCCCAGTACTTC. Amino acids: CSARVLGTSGFGAQYF. This rearrangement joins TRBV20-1 to TRBJ2-5, with 11 bases matching TRBD2. Germline CDR1 is DFQATT and CDR2 is SNEGSKA (reference sequence). This CDR3 region has 16 residues. The V gene end was trimmed by 1 base and the J gene end by 9 bases; junction bases not matched to a gene: 13.

This clonotype has more than one count but fewer than ten. V gene TRBV6-1 combines with J gene TRBJ2-3; 13 nucleotides match TRBD2. V lost 10 bases, J lost 3 bases, and 4 bases stayed unmatched. CDR3 length: 14 residues. CDR1 MNHNS and CDR2 SASEGT come from the germline V gene. The CDR3 DNA reads TGTGCCACTGTACTAGCGGGGGGGACAGATACGCAGTATTTT. Residues: CATVLAGGTDTQYF.

This clonotype showed up just a few times. The chain carries TRBV29-1 and TRBJ2-7, with TRBD1 identical over 7 bases. With 6 bases clipped from V and 0 bases from J, the junction kept 5 bases outside the gene matches. Germline assignment: CDR1 SQVTM and CDR2 ANQGSEA. The CDR3 length is 13 residues. The CDR3 DNA reads as TGCAGCGTCGCCAGGGACAGCTCCTACGAGCAGTACTTC. It specifies CSVARDSSYEQYF.

This clonotype came up many times. The chain combines TRBV20-1 with TRBJ2-4, with TRBD1 as a possible D gene (5 bases). Trimming shortened V by 0 bases and J by 0 bases, and 12 bases separated the two germline ends. CDR1 and CDR2 from the germline V gene are DFQATT and SNEGSKA (reference sequence). The CDR3 extends over 16 amino acids. The CDR3 sequence is CSARDQGAVAKNIQYF. In DNA form, the CDR3 reads TGCAGTGCTAGAGATCAGGGCGCCGTAGCCAAAAACATTCAGTACTTC.

Of note for this clonotype: This may arise from a read error, as a much more abundant clone is one base away. The rearrangement links TRBV29-1 to TRBJ2-7, with D hard to call. The germline V gene has CDR1 SQVTM and CDR2 ANQGSEA. Trimming removed 4 bases from V and 6 bases from J, with 16 bases in between. The CDR3 spans 13 residues. The CDR3 here is CSVVIVRGSEQYF. As DNA, the CDR3 is TGCAGCGTTGTAATAGTGCGAGGAAGCGAGCAGTACTTC.

There are many counts of this clonotype. The chain carries TRBV10-3 and TRBJ1-2, with D tentatively TRBD1 (6 bases). Germline values: CDR1 ENHRY, CDR2 SYGVKD. The CDR3 sequence is 15 residues long. Deletions cut 6 bases from V and 8 bases from J, with 22 bases between. The chain's CDR3 is CAISGQNDRIKGYTF. The CDR3 DNA follows: TGTGCCATCAGCGGTCAAAACGACAGGATCAAGGGCTACACCTTC.

The chain carries TRBV24-1 and TRBJ2-3; 8 bases fit TRBD1. With V trimmed by 6 bases and J by 10 bases, 5 bases remained unmatched. The V gene's germline CDR1 is KGHDR and CDR2 SFDVKD. The CDR3 is made up of 12 amino acids. Here the CDR3 DNA reads TGTGCCACCAGTTCGACAGGGGTCGCGCAGTATTTT. Translation gives CATSSTGVAQYF.

This clonotype was observed a handful of times. The chain recombines TRBV5-1 with TRBJ1-2; a weak D match, TRBD1 (6 bases). The CDR3 is 12 amino acids. Germline V gene data show CDR1 as SGHRS and CDR2 as YFSETQ. Trimming left V 1 base short and J 8 bases short, with 9 bases between. CDR3: CASSLKGEGYTF. The DNA of the CDR3 is TGCGCCAGCAGCTTGAAGGGGGAAGGCTACACCTTC.

This clonotype occurred many times. V and J are TRBV10-3 and TRBJ2-1, with 11 positions matching TRBD2. The CDR3 totals 16 residues. With V trimmed by 6 bases and J by 4 bases, 8 bases remained unmatched. Per germline, CDR1 ENHRY and CDR2 SYGVKD. CDR3 sequence: CAISETSGGPYNEQFF. The CDR3 bases are TGTGCCATCAGCGAAACTAGCGGGGGCCCATACAATGAGCAGTTCTTC.

This clonotype showed up just a few times. The chain recombines TRBV12-3 or TRBV12-4 with TRBJ1-6; D possibly corresponds to TRBD1 (5 bases). The CDR3 totals 15 residues. V was clipped by 7 bases and J by 4 bases, with 14 bases between them. CDR3 region: CASNLAGGYNSPLHF. The CDR3 bases are TGTGCCAGCAATCTGGCCGGGGGATATAATTCACCCCTCCACTTT.

This sequence joins TRBV12-3 or TRBV12-4 and TRBJ1-1, with D hard to call. The length of the CDR3 is 11 residues. V gave up 8 bases and J gave up 7 bases, with 11 bases separating them. DNA of the CDR3: TGTGCCAGCTCCTTGGGTCATGAAGCTTTCTTT. Its protein is CASSLGHEAFF.

This rearrangement joins TRBV10-3 to TRBJ2-1, with a weak D call TRBD1 (6 bases). Trimming stripped 5 bases from V and 0 bases from J, with 11 bases between. Germline-derived CDR1 and CDR2 are ENHRY and SYGVKD. This CDR3 spans 15 amino acids. The CDR3 sequence is CAISRQESSYNEQFF. CDR3 DNA sequence: TGTGCCATCAGTCGACAGGAGAGCTCCTACAATGAGCAGTTCTTC.

This clonotype was picked up a small number of times. The chain uses TRBV6-2 or TRBV6-3 and TRBJ2-7, with 7 bases identical to TRBD1. Germline assignment: CDR1 MNHEY and CDR2 SVGEGT. The CDR3 spans 13 residues. V gave up 6 bases and J gave up 13 bases; unmatched junction bases: 15. Written as DNA, the CDR3 is TGTGCCAGCAGCACCGTGAGGGGGCACTCCCACTACTTC. Translating gives CASSTVRGHSHYF.

Remarks on this clonotype: A read error may explain this, as a much larger clone is one base away. The chain couples TRBV21-1 to TRBJ1-1; the table's D call of TRBD1 was not tested on the DNA. TRBV21-1 is a documented pseudogene. The CDR3 spans 13 residues. This chain's CDR3 is CASRLGGRTEALF. The CDR3 DNA sequence: TGTGCCAGCAGGTTAGGGGGGCGAACTGAAGCTCTCTTT.

There are many counts of this clonotype. The V call is TRBV20-1, the J call TRBJ1-1; the match to TRBD1 covers 7 bases. The CDR3 is 15 amino acids. Germline CDR1 DFQATT, CDR2 SNEGSKA (reference sequence). Unmatched junction bases numbered 8, after V lost 4 bases and J lost 0 bases. The CDR3 region has the DNA TGCAGTGCTAAAAGGGGGCGGAACATGAACACTGAAGCTTTCTTT. Protein product: CSAKRGRNMNTEAFF.

This clonotype was picked up many times. This chain links TRBV29-1 with TRBJ2-7, with D tentatively TRBD1 (5 bases). The germline V gene has CDR1 SQVTM and CDR2 ANQGSEA. Trimming pared 4 bases from V and 2 bases from J, leaving 9 bases between. This CDR3 comprises 12 residues. The CDR3: CSVAVGAYEQYF. The CDR3 region has the DNA TGCAGCGTTGCGGTAGGGGCCTACGAGCAGTACTTC.

J is TRBJ1-1 and V is TRBV10-3; D call uncertain. The V end lost 0 bases, the J end lost 1 base, and 9 bases lay between the germline ends. The CDR3 length is 15 residues. CDR1 is ENHRY and CDR2 is SYGVKD in the germline V gene. CDR3 sequence: CAISESLSRNTEAFF. CDR3 sequence (DNA): TGTGCCATCAGTGAGTCCCTAAGCCGGAACACTGAAGCTTTCTTT.